Listed below are T cell receptor beta chains from one sample, sequenced in a study of blood T cell repertoires in COVID-19. Repertoires were generated with immunoSEQ multiplex PCR, while TCRdb's copy carries only in-frame clones and drops some. The data hold a few hundred thousand clones, with approximately 81% observed a single time. Sequencing used peripheral blood. The receptors derive from a woman aged 18-30 years with acute or convalescent COVID-19. Each CDR3 is given with its conserved first and last residue. A D gene is named only where the DNA matches it firmly. Some rows mark clone size as missing; the rest say once, few, many or name a class of expanded clone.

v_gene	abundance	j_gene	len	d_gene	CDR3nt	CDR3aa
TRBV29-1	-	TRBJ1-5	14	-	TGCAGCGTTGTATCTGGGGGCACCAATCAGCCCCAGCATTTT	CSVVSGGTNQPQHF
TRBV27	-	TRBJ2-1	15	TRBD2	TGTGCCAGCAGCGTACTAGCGGGACCCTACAATGAGCAGTTCTTC	CASSVLAGPYNEQFF
TRBV6-5	once	TRBJ1-1	14	TRBD1	TGTGCCAGCAGATCGACAGGGACGCTAAGTGAAGCTTTCTTT	CASRSTGTLSEAFF
TRBV7-6	-	TRBJ2-3	20	TRBD1	TGTGCCAGCAGCTTAGTGCCCCACCGGGACAGGGAATCGAACACAGATACGCAGTATTTT	CASSLVPHRDRESNTDTQYF
TRBV27	-	TRBJ2-7	13	-	TGTGCCAGCAGTTTCCCTAGCTCCTACGAGCAGTACTTC	CASSFPSSYEQYF
TRBV27	-	TRBJ1-5	17	TRBD1	TGTGCCAGCAGGACTCAGGGGGCTGCCTATAGCAATCAGCCCCAGCATTTT	CASRTQGAAYSNQPQHF
TRBV11-2	-	TRBJ1-2	15	-	TGTGCCAGCAGCCAAGGGACGCCGGGGGTGGGTGGCTACACCTTC	CASSQGTPGVGGYTF
TRBV6-2/TRBV6-3	-	TRBJ1-5	14	TRBD1	TGTGCCAGCAGTTATGTACAGGGGTTTCAGCCCCAGCATTTT	CASSYVQGFQPQHF
TRBV18	many	TRBJ1-2	14	TRBD1	TGTGCCAGCTCACCCCCGGGACAGACCTATGGCTACACCTTC	CASSPPGQTYGYTF
TRBV28	-	TRBJ1-4	20	-	TGTGCCAGCAGTTATCCATTGGGCCAAGGGGGTAGGGCAACTAATGAAAAACTGTTTTTT	CASSYPLGQGGRATNEKLFF
TRBV30	-	TRBJ2-1	13	-	TGTGCCGCTAGCGAACAAACCTACAATGAGCAGTTCTTC	CAASEQTYNEQFF
TRBV5-1	-	TRBJ2-2	18	-	TGCGCCAGCAGCCCCAGTGGTGGGAGCTTGATCCGAGGCGGGGAGCTGTTTTTT	CASSPSGGSLIRGGELFF
TRBV27	-	TRBJ2-1	15	-	TGTGCCAGCAGTCCCTCCCGCGGGATCTACAATGAGCAGTTCTTC	CASSPSRGIYNEQFF
TRBV27	once	TRBJ2-7	15	TRBD2	TGTGCCAGCAGTCGACGGACTAGCGAATTAGGCGAGCAGTACTTC	CASSRRTSELGEQYF
TRBV30	-	TRBJ1-3	17	-	TGTGCCTGGAGTAGGGGTGGTGGGGGGGCCTCTGGAAACACCATATATTTT	CAWSRGGGGASGNTIYF
TRBV9	-	TRBJ1-2	14	-	TGTGCCAGCAGCGCCAGCCTCTACACGGGTGGCTACACCTTC	CASSASLYTGGYTF
TRBV28	-	TRBJ1-2	14	TRBD1	TGTGCCAGCAGTTCTTCCGGGACAGACTATGGCTACACCTTC	CASSSSGTDYGYTF
TRBV19	few	TRBJ1-2	17	-	TGTGCCAGTAGTATCGCAACCCCGGAACAGGTTAACTATGGCTACACCTTC	CASSIATPEQVNYGYTF
TRBV29-1	-	TRBJ1-1	13	-	TGCAGCGTCCAAAACCCTGCCAGGACTGAAGCTTTCTTT	CSVQNPARTEAFF
TRBV3-1/TRBV3-2	-	TRBJ2-5	14	-	TGTGCCTTTGGGGGGGGCAGGCCCCAGGAGACCCAGTACTTC	CAFGGGRPQETQYF
TRBV28	-	TRBJ2-4	13	-	TGTGCCAGCGGTCAGGGGCGTGAGTACATTCAGTACTTC	CASGQGREYIQYF
TRBV29-1	-	TRBJ2-3	12	-	TGCAGCGTTGGATCCGGGACAGATACGCAGTATTTT	CSVGSGTDTQYF
TRBV6-5	-	TRBJ1-1	14	TRBD1	TGTGCCAGCAGAGACAGGGGGCGCTTCTCTGAAGCTTTCTTT	CASRDRGRFSEAFF
TRBV4-3	-	TRBJ1-3	15	-	TGCGCCAGCAGCCAAGTAGAGGGATCCGGAAACACCATATATTTT	CASSQVEGSGNTIYF
TRBV15	-	TRBJ2-7	14	-	TGTGCCACCAGCAGAGATAGAGGGCCGTACGAGCAGTACTTC	CATSRDRGPYEQYF
TRBV4-2	few	TRBJ2-7	16	TRBD1	TGTGCCAGCAGCCAAGGGGACAGGGGATCTCGGTACGAGCAGTACTTC	CASSQGDRGSRYEQYF
TRBV10-3	-	TRBJ2-7	15	TRBD1	TGTGCCATCAGTTTCACCGGGACAGGGGGCTACGAGCAGTACTTC	CAISFTGTGGYEQYF
TRBV6-5	-	TRBJ2-1	12	-	TGTGCCAGCAGCATAGACAGAAGCGAGCAGTTCTTC	CASSIDRSEQFF
TRBV7-8	once	TRBJ1-1	14	-	TGTGCCAGCAGCTTAGAGGGGTTAAACACTGAAGCTTTCTTT	CASSLEGLNTEAFF
TRBV7-2	-	TRBJ2-1	14	-	TGTGCCAGCAGCTTAGTAAGGACTGTTGCCGAGCAGTTCTTC	CASSLVRTVAEQFF
TRBV5-4	-	TRBJ2-7	15	TRBD2	TGTGCCAGCAGCTTTCCAAGCGGGGACCTTTCTGAGCAGTACTTC	CASSFPSGDLSEQYF
TRBV5-1	once	TRBJ1-1	15	TRBD1	TGCGCCAGCAGCTTGCAAGGACAGGGGGTAACTGAAGCTTTCTTT	CASSLQGQGVTEAFF
TRBV5-4	-	TRBJ2-1	16	TRBD2	TGTGCCAGCAGCATGGGACTAGCGGGTTTCTACAATGAGCAGTTCTTC	CASSMGLAGFYNEQFF
TRBV9	-	TRBJ2-1	11	-	TGTGCCAGCAGCGGGGCTTACGAGCAGTTCTTC	CASSGAYEQFF
TRBV6-6	-	TRBJ1-5	14	-	TGTGCCAGCAGTTGGTTGGCAGGGAATCAGCCCCAGCATTTT	CASSWLAGNQPQHF
TRBV6-2/TRBV6-3	few	TRBJ2-4	19	TRBD2	TGTGCCAGCAGCTCTGGACTAGCTTTAAATCTGAACGCCAAAAACATTCAGTACTTC	CASSSGLALNLNAKNIQYF
TRBV10-1	-	TRBJ2-1	15	TRBD2	TGCGCCAGCAGCGAGCGGACTAGCGGGATCCATGAGCAGTTCTTC	CASSERTSGIHEQFF
TRBV7-8	few	TRBJ1-1	16	-	TGTGCCAGCAGCTTATTCGGTTCGGCGGGTAGCACTGAAGCTTTCTTT	CASSLFGSAGSTEAFF
TRBV5-1	-	TRBJ2-7	19	TRBD1	TGCGCCAGCAGCTTGGACCCGGACAGGTATGTGGCGCGTGGCTACGAGCAGTACTTC	CASSLDPDRYVARGYEQYF
TRBV10-3	-	TRBJ1-2	17	-	TGTGCCATCAGTGAGTCAGTGTGGGAAATGGAGGGGTCTGGCTACACCTTC	CAISESVWEMEGSGYTF
TRBV6-5	-	TRBJ2-2	15	-	TGTGCCAGCAGTTACGCGGGATCGAACACCGGGGAGCTGTTTTTT	CASSYAGSNTGELFF
TRBV7-3	once	TRBJ2-1	19	TRBD2	TGTGCCAGCAGCTTAAATCCCGGGACTAGCGGGACGAAGAGCAATGAGCAGTTCTTC	CASSLNPGTSGTKSNEQFF
TRBV2	-	TRBJ2-5	14	-	TGTGCCAGCAGTGCAATCGGAGGGAGAGAGACCCAGTACTTC	CASSAIGGRETQYF
TRBV27	-	TRBJ2-2	15	TRBD2	TGTGCCAGCAGTTTAGCTAGCGGGAACACCGGGGAGCTGTTTTTT	CASSLASGNTGELFF
TRBV11-2	-	TRBJ1-2	14	TRBD1	TGTGCCAGCAGCCGAACGCTACAGGGGTCGGGCTACACCTTC	CASSRTLQGSGYTF
TRBV12-3/TRBV12-4	-	TRBJ2-3	12	-	TGTGCCAGCACGGAGGGCCTAGATACGCAGTATTTT	CASTEGLDTQYF
TRBV3-1/TRBV3-2	-	TRBJ2-1	17	TRBD2	TGTGCCAGCAGCCGAAAAAGCGGGACTAGATACTACAATGAGCAGTTCTTC	CASSRKSGTRYYNEQFF
TRBV7-2	-	TRBJ2-3	15	-	TGTGCCAGCAGCTTCCTTGGGACTCGCACAGATACGCAGTATTTT	CASSFLGTRTDTQYF
TRBV18	-	TRBJ1-1	16	-	TGTGCCAGCTCACCACAGAACAGGGCAGTGAACACTGAAGCTTTCTTT	CASSPQNRAVNTEAFF
TRBV28	-	TRBJ2-7	13	TRBD2	TGTGCCAGCTGGCCCAGCGGGGGGTACGAGCAGTACTTC	CASWPSGGYEQYF